The 5 T cell receptor beta chains below all came from one sample that was sequenced in a study of T cell responses to AZD1222 COVID-19 vaccine. Measured with immunoSEQ multiplex PCR; TCRdb has only the in-frame clones, and not every one. The sample contains around 86,000 clones, roughly 89% of which appear only once. The sequencing used peripheral blood, collected on day 0 of AZD1222 vaccination. These receptors came from an adult in good health.

V gene TRBV9 combines with J gene TRBJ1-4; D remains ambiguous. Germline CDR1 SGDLS, CDR2 YYNGEE. This CDR3 spans 14 amino acids. V gave up 4 bases and J gave up 8 bases, with 15 bases separating them. CDR3 coding DNA: TGTGCCAGCAGCCCCGGCTGGGGAAGGGAAAAACTGTTTTTT. Its translation: CASSPGWGREKLFF.

The chain links TRBV5-1 to TRBJ2-5, with 10 bases identical to TRBD2. The CDR3 is 16 residues long. The ends lost 4 bases at V and 5 bases at J; junction bases unmatched: 11. Germline V gene data show CDR1 as SGHRS and CDR2 as YFSETQ. The CDR3 region is CASSPGETSGEETQYF. DNA of the CDR3: TGCGCCAGCAGCCCGGGGGAAACTAGCGGGGAGGAGACCCAGTACTTC.

The rearrangement links TRBV7-8 to TRBJ1-2; D may be TRBD1 (6 bases). CDR3 size: 15 residues. V was trimmed by 5 bases and J by 2 bases, leaving 15 bases between them. Germline values: CDR1 SGHVS, CDR2 FQNEAQ. In DNA form, the CDR3 reads TGTGCCAGCAGCCACCAAAAGGGGACAAACTATGGCTACACCTTC. It specifies CASSHQKGTNYGYTF.

J is TRBJ2-5 and V is TRBV5-5, with TRBD1 as a possible D gene (6 bases). The CDR3 length is 14 residues. Germline V gene lookup returns CDR1 SGHKS and CDR2 YYEKEE (reference sequence). The V gene lost 2 bases and the J gene lost 1 base, with 9 bases spanning the gap. CDR3 nucleotides: TGTGCCAGCAGCTTATCGGACAGCCAAGAGACCCAGTACTTC. Amino acids: CASSLSDSQETQYF.

The chain uses TRBV18 and TRBJ2-7; the match to TRBD1 covers 9 bases. The V and J ends lost 3 bases and 2 bases, in that order; junction bases with no gene match: 11. Germline V gene sequence: CDR1 KGHSH, CDR2 LQKENI. This CDR3 region has 17 residues. The CDR3 sequence is CASSPYTGTGTPYEQYF. CDR3 sequence (DNA): TGTGCCAGCTCACCTTACACCGGGACAGGGACTCCCTACGAGCAGTACTTC.